The 16 T cell receptor beta chains listed next were all sequenced from one sample in a study of technical replicates of blood from several donors. This table comes from immunoSEQ multiplex PCR, and its TCRdb copy is limited to in-frame clones, with some not included. The sample holds roughly 79,000 clones; 81% are singletons and the top ten take 3% to 4.5%. Material for sequencing was PBMCs. These receptors came from a human donor in good health. Some clones in this sample may be carry-over from other donors' samples.

This chain links TRBV28 with TRBJ2-5, with 9 positions matching TRBD2. Germline-derived CDR1 and CDR2 are MDHEN and SYDVKM. With 5 bases clipped from V and 3 bases from J, the junction kept 7 bases outside the gene matches. CDR3 size: 15 residues. The CDR3 loop reads CASSPAGGREETQYF. The CDR3 DNA sequence: TGTGCCAGCAGTCCGGCGGGGGGGCGTGAAGAGACCCAGTACTTC. Supplemented by reference TRBV28 and TRBJ2-5, the full variable domain reads DVKVTQSSRYLVKRTGEKVFLECVQDMDHENMFWYRQDPGLGLRLIYFSYDVKMKEKGDIPEGYSVSREKKERFSLILESASTNQTSMYLCASSPAGGREETQYFGPGTRLLVL.

The CDR3, as DNA: TGCAGCGTTGAAGGGGGAGCGGTGAGCTCCTACGAGCAGTACTTC. Translated, it gives CSVEGGAVSSYEQYF. The V gene is TRBV29-1, the J gene TRBJ2-7, with D possibly matching TRBD2 (5 bases). The CDR3 covers 15 residues. From germline, CDR1 is SQVTM and CDR2 ANQGSEA. With 1 base removed from V and 0 bases from J, the gap between germline ends came to 13 bases.

This clone was recorded only once. V is TRBV12-5 and J is TRBJ2-7; D not certain. The CDR3 length is 16 residues. The germline gives CDR1 LGHNT, CDR2 FRNRAP. Trimming shortened V by 0 bases and J by 1 base, and 13 bases separated the two germline ends. The CDR3 protein is CASGLVTGRFSYEQYF. As DNA, the CDR3 is TGTGCTAGTGGTTTGGTAACTGGCAGGTTTTCCTACGAGCAGTACTTC.

The rearrangement links TRBV5-6 to TRBJ1-2; 9 bases fit TRBD1. The CDR3 is made up of 14 amino acids. After removal of 3 bases from V and 2 bases from J, the junction contained 2 bases not matched to a gene. Germline values: CDR1 SGHDT, CDR2 YYEEEE. The CDR3 sequence is CASSYGQGNYGYTF. In DNA form, the CDR3 reads TGTGCCAGCAGCTATGGACAGGGGAACTATGGCTACACCTTC.

This chain links TRBV7-2 with TRBJ2-5; 10 positions agree with TRBD2. The V gene end was trimmed by 2 bases and the J gene end by 2 bases; junction bases not matched to a gene: 5. Germline CDR1 is SGHTA and CDR2 is FQGNSA. This CDR3 has 16 residues. The CDR3: CASSLSWTSGQETQYF. The DNA of the CDR3 is TGTGCCAGCAGCTTATCGTGGACTAGCGGTCAAGAGACCCAGTACTTC.

CDR3 sequence reads: CASSASGGFYEQYF. In DNA, the CDR3 is TGTGCCAGCAGCGCAAGCGGGGGCTTCTACGAGCAGTACTTC. The chain joins TRBV9 to TRBJ2-7, with 8 nucleotides matching TRBD2. The length of the CDR3 is 14 residues. Germline V gene sequence: CDR1 SGDLS, CDR2 YYNGEE. J lost 3 bases, V lost 3 bases, and 5 bases had no gene match. Full variable domain (outside the CDR3, taken from reference TRBV9 and TRBJ2-7): DSGVTQTPKHLITATGQRVTLRCSPRSGDLSVYWYQQSLDQGLQFLIQYYNGEERAKGNILERFSAQQFPDLHSELNLSSLELGDSALYFCASSASGGFYEQYFGPGTRLTVT.

The rearrangement uses TRBV18 and TRBJ2-2; 9 nucleotides agree with TRBD2. Trimming at V came to 5 bases and at J to 0 bases, leaving 4 bases not matched to a gene. The CDR3 contains 16 residues. Germline values: CDR1 KGHSH, CDR2 LQKENI. For the CDR3, the DNA is TGTGCCAGCTCAGAAGCGGGGGGCACGAACACCGGGGAGCTGTTTTTT. Translating gives CASSEAGGTNTGELFF.

The chain recombines TRBV9 with TRBJ1-2; D is uncertain. Germline loops: CDR1 SGDLS, CDR2 YYNGEE. This CDR3 contains 13 residues. Trimming removed 0 bases at V and 3 bases at J, with 6 bases between. The CDR3 DNA sequence: TGTGCCAGCAGCGTAGCACAGCACTATGGCTACACCTTC. As protein: CASSVAQHYGYTF.

The chain is built from TRBV5-4 and TRBJ2-3; D perhaps matches TRBD1 (6 bases). V gave up 1 base and J gave up 2 bases, with 11 bases separating them. This CDR3 has 15 residues. The V gene's germline CDR1 is SGHNT and CDR2 YYREEE (reference sequence). CDR3 region: CASSLKDRFTDTQYF. The CDR3 nucleotides are TGTGCCAGCAGCTTGAAGGACAGATTCACAGATACGCAGTATTTT.

This rearrangement joins TRBV29-1 to TRBJ1-1; possible D gene TRBD1, 6 bases. V was shortened by 6 bases and J by 1 base, with 15 bases between the two germline ends. The germline V gene has CDR1 SQVTM and CDR2 ANQGSEA. This CDR3 contains 14 residues. The CDR3 loop is CSVLANRANTEAFF. CDR3 coding DNA: TGCAGCGTGCTCGCTAACAGGGCGAACACTGAAGCTTTCTTT.

The chain carries TRBV4-2 and TRBJ2-2; D is ambiguous. CDR1 is LGHNA, CDR2 YNFKEQ, per germline. The V and J ends lost 0 bases and 5 bases respectively, with 7 bases between them. CDR3 size: 14 residues. The CDR3 DNA reads TGTGCCAGCAGCCAAGATTGGAGTACCGGGGAGCTGTTTTTT. As protein: CASSQDWSTGELFF.

This rearrangement joins TRBV4-3 to TRBJ2-3; 11 bases align to TRBD1. The CDR3 runs 16 residues. Losses at the gene ends were 9 bases for V and 4 bases for J; bases not matched to a gene: 12. The germline V gene encodes CDR1 LGHNA and CDR2 YSLEER. The DNA of the CDR3 is TGCGCCAGAAAAGAGCGGGACAGGGGGATAGCAGATACGCAGTATTTT. It specifies CARKERDRGIADTQYF.

The rearrangement uses TRBV2 and TRBJ2-3; TRBD2 matches at 11 bases. Trimming took 6 bases from V and 6 from J; bases not matched to a gene: 8. Germline V lookup: CDR1 SNHLY, CDR2 FYNNEI. This CDR3 has 15 amino acids. Here the CDR3 DNA reads TGTGCCAGCAGGAGGACTAGCGGGCGCGCGGATACGCAGTATTTT. Translated, it gives CASRRTSGRADTQYF.

The chain combines TRBV19 with TRBJ2-5; D possibly corresponds to TRBD1 (6 bases). Trimming removed 7 bases at V and 5 bases at J, with 17 bases between. Germline assignment: CDR1 LNHDA and CDR2 SQIVND (reference sequence). This CDR3 region has 14 residues. The CDR3, as DNA: TGTGCCAGTAACCCAAGGGCAGGGGTGGAGACCCAGTACTTC. Translating it yields CASNPRAGVETQYF. Looking up the rest from reference TRBV19 and TRBJ2-5 gives the full variable domain: DGGITQSPKYLFRKEGQNVTLSCEQNLNHDAMYWYRQDPGQGLRLIYYSQIVNDFQKGDIAEGYSVSREKKESFPLTVTSAQKNPTAFYLCASNPRAGVETQYFGPGTRLLVL.

The rearrangement links TRBV11-1 to TRBJ2-7; TRBD1 might be the D (6 bases). Germline V gene sequence: CDR1 SGHAT, CDR2 FQDESV (reference sequence). The V end lost 5 bases, the J end lost 4 bases, and 9 bases lay between the germline ends. CDR3 size: 12 residues. In nucleotides, the CDR3 is TGTGCCAGCAGCGTACAGGGTTACGAGCAGTACTTC. Translating it yields CASSVQGYEQYF.

The chain joins TRBV5-1 to TRBJ2-2, with 7 bases that match TRBD1. This CDR3 is 15 amino acids long. Germline assignment: CDR1 SGHRS and CDR2 YFSETQ. V lost 4 bases to trimming and J lost 1 base; unmatched junction nucleotides: 4. Written as DNA, the CDR3 is TGCGCCAGCAGCACGAGGACAGGGAACACCGGGGAGCTGTTTTTT. Its protein is CASSTRTGNTGELFF.